The rows below give T cell receptor beta chains drawn from one sample of a study of T cells after posttransplantation cyclophosphamide. Clones were read by immunoSEQ multiplex PCR, and TCRdb kept only the in-frame ones, dropping some. Altogether around 35,000 clones were found in the sample, and no singletons occur. The sequenced sample was PBMCs. The receptors were sampled from a girl between 5 and 17 years old in good health, CMV-negative, and a related stem cell transplant donor. Each CDR3 is given with its conserved first and last residue. A D gene is named only where the DNA matches it firmly. Not every row has a clone size; where given, it reads once, few, many or a size class.

TRBV7-3	16	-	few	TRBJ1-1	CASSLMGAGSNTEAFF	TGTGCCAGCAGCTTAATGGGGGCAGGCTCGAACACTGAAGCTTTCTTT
TRBV29-1	14	TRBD2	few	TRBJ2-1	CSALRLAGANEQFF	TGCAGCGCCCTCCGTCTAGCGGGAGCGAATGAGCAGTTCTTC
TRBV6-5	12	-	-	TRBJ1-2	CASSTGSFGYTF	TGTGCCAGCAGTACGGGATCATTCGGCTACACCTTC
TRBV30	14	TRBD1	few	TRBJ1-6	CASEKGAKMGPLHF	TGTGCCTCCGAGAAGGGGGCTAAAATGGGCCCCCTCCACTTT
TRBV6-6	16	-	many	TRBJ1-1	CASSVRLGHPNTEAFF	TGTGCCAGCAGTGTGAGACTAGGACATCCTAACACTGAAGCTTTCTTT
TRBV4-1	16	-	many	TRBJ2-1	CASSRGGSGGRNEQFF	TGCGCCAGCAGCCGGGGGGGCTCGGGGGGCCGGAATGAGCAGTTCTTC
TRBV5-6	13	-	many	TRBJ1-1	CASRPQGNTEAFF	TGTGCCAGCAGACCCCAGGGGAACACTGAAGCTTTCTTT
TRBV5-6	13	TRBD1	many	TRBJ2-5	CASSWGTGQTQYF	TGTGCCAGCAGCTGGGGGACAGGACAGACCCAGTACTTC
TRBV27	15	-	-	TRBJ2-1	CASSPNPSSYNEQFF	TGTGCCAGCAGTCCAAACCCTAGCTCCTACAATGAGCAGTTCTTC
TRBV7-9	13	-	few	TRBJ2-2	CASSLPVTGELFF	TGTGCCAGCAGCTTACCCGTGACCGGGGAGCTGTTTTTT
TRBV29-1	14	TRBD2	-	TRBJ2-7	CSVGSSGLYSEQYF	TGCAGCGTTGGGTCTAGCGGACTCTACTCCGAGCAGTACTTC
TRBV10-3	14	TRBD1	many	TRBJ2-7	CAISSGTGSYEQYF	TGTGCCATCAGTTCGGGGACAGGCTCCTACGAGCAGTACTTC
TRBV27	13	-	many	TRBJ1-3	CASSFRGSNTIYF	TGTGCCAGCAGTTTCAGGGGCTCAAACACCATATATTTT
TRBV7-2	13	-	few	TRBJ1-1	CASSLGGGTEAFF	TGTGCCAGCAGCTTAGGTGGAGGGACTGAAGCTTTCTTT
TRBV4-3	15	TRBD2	many	TRBJ2-2	CASSLLAGDTGELFF	TGCGCCAGCAGCCTACTAGCGGGAGACACCGGGGAGCTGTTTTTT
TRBV5-4	15	-	few	TRBJ2-3	CASSSDFLGTDTQYF	TGTGCCAGCAGCTCAGACTTTCTGGGCACAGATACGCAGTATTTT
TRBV5-1	15	-	few	TRBJ2-5	CASSLGAGEGETQYF	TGCGCCAGCAGCCTGGGGGCAGGGGAGGGAGAGACCCAGTACTTC
TRBV7-9	14	TRBD2	many	TRBJ2-1	CASRSSGIYNEQFF	TGTGCCAGCAGATCAAGCGGGATTTACAATGAGCAGTTCTTC
TRBV7-7	15	TRBD1	-	TRBJ2-5	CASSQRTGPQETQYF	TGTGCCAGCAGCCAAAGGACAGGGCCCCAAGAGACCCAGTACTTC
TRBV2	11	-	many	TRBJ2-7	CASSDHGERYF	TGTGCCAGCAGTGACCACGGTGAGCGGTACTTC
TRBV19	14	-	many	TRBJ1-2	CASSTDSLVYGYTF	TGTGCCAGTAGTACGGACAGCCTCGTCTATGGCTACACCTTC
TRBV14	14	-	many	TRBJ2-7	CASSRIARSYEQYF	TGTGCCAGCAGCCGTATCGCTAGGTCCTACGAGCAGTACTTC
TRBV11-2	18	TRBD1	many	TRBJ2-3	CASSLEPQTGFRTDTQYF	TGTGCCAGCAGCTTAGAGCCACAGACAGGGTTTAGAACAGATACGCAGTATTTT
TRBV7-3	16	-	many	TRBJ1-2	CASSPGGLETDYGYTF	TGTGCCAGCAGCCCCGGGGGTCTCGAAACAGACTATGGCTACACCTTC
TRBV7-2	13	-	-	TRBJ2-7	CASSRPGTYEQYF	TGTGCCAGCAGCCGTCCCGGGACCTACGAGCAGTACTTC
TRBV9	14	-	-	TRBJ2-7	CASSVEGDNYEQYF	TGTGCCAGCAGCGTAGAGGGAGACAACTACGAGCAGTACTTC
TRBV29-1	13	TRBD1	few	TRBJ1-2	CSVPTGGDYGYTF	TGCAGCGTCCCGACAGGGGGCGACTATGGCTACACCTTC
TRBV10-3	13	TRBD1	many	TRBJ2-7	CAITGTGSGEQYF	TGTGCCATCACCGGGACAGGGTCGGGTGAGCAGTACTTC
TRBV5-6	16	-	many	TRBJ1-5	CASSLAHPGGNQPQHF	TGTGCCAGCAGCTTGGCCCACCCGGGTGGCAATCAGCCCCAGCATTTT
TRBV21-1	14	-	many	TRBJ1-2	CASSKKGAGYGYTF	TGTGCCAGCAGCAAAAAGGGGGCCGGCTATGGCTACACCTTC
TRBV7-9	14	-	few	TRBJ2-5	CASSFFMGGETQYF	TGTGCCAGCAGCTTTTTTATGGGGGGAGAGACCCAGTACTTC
TRBV6-4	17	-	many	TRBJ2-2	CASWITESMQNTGELFF	TGTGCCAGCTGGATCACGGAGTCCATGCAAAACACCGGGGAGCTGTTTTTT
TRBV7-8	16	-	few	TRBJ2-4	CASSDRGGSDKNIQYF	TGTGCCAGCAGCGATAGGGGGGGCTCGGACAAAAACATTCAGTACTTC
TRBV7-9	15	TRBD1	-	TRBJ1-2	CASSGHRGANYGYTF	TGTGCCAGCAGCGGGCACAGGGGAGCTAACTATGGCTACACCTTC
TRBV11-2	16	-	many	TRBJ2-4	CASSFFLTPAGNIQYF	TGTGCCAGCAGCTTCTTCCTCACTCCGGCGGGGAACATTCAGTACTTC
TRBV4-1	14	-	-	TRBJ2-3	CASSQEPRRDTQYF	TGCGCCAGCAGCCAAGAGCCGAGGCGGGATACGCAGTATTTT
TRBV11-2	14	-	many	TRBJ1-4	CASSFTRGTEKLFF	TGTGCCAGCAGCTTTACCAGGGGAACGGAAAAACTGTTTTTT
TRBV7-6	15	TRBD2	many	TRBJ2-1	CASSAGTSGYNEQFF	TGTGCCAGCAGCGCCGGGACTAGCGGATACAATGAGCAGTTCTTC
TRBV28	14	-	many	TRBJ2-7	CASSHVRDTYEQYF	TGTGCCAGCAGTCATGTCCGGGACACTTACGAGCAGTACTTC
TRBV6-5	13	-	-	TRBJ2-7	CASGRDHSYEQYF	TGTGCCAGCGGGCGGGACCACTCCTACGAGCAGTACTTC
TRBV27	15	-	few	TRBJ1-1	CASRRQGQRNTEAFF	TGTGCCAGCAGGCGACAAGGACAGAGGAACACTGAAGCTTTCTTT
TRBV7-8	15	TRBD1	many	TRBJ2-7	CASSLRGTAVAEQYF	TGTGCCAGCAGCTTAAGGGGGACAGCCGTCGCTGAGCAGTACTTC
TRBV6-1	13	-	many	TRBJ1-2	CASSLTGNYGYTF	TGTGCCAGCAGCCTGACAGGAAACTATGGCTACACCTTC
TRBV28	15	-	many	TRBJ1-2	CASSLALGAKGGYTF	TGTGCCAGCAGTTTAGCTCTGGGCGCCAAAGGTGGCTACACCTTC
TRBV5-4	15	TRBD1	-	TRBJ2-3	CASIPDRGIADTQYF	TGTGCCAGCATTCCGGACAGGGGAATTGCAGATACGCAGTATTTT
TRBV7-9	15	TRBD2	many	TRBJ2-7	CASSFPAGNTYEQYF	TGTGCCAGCAGCTTTCCAGCGGGAAACACCTACGAGCAGTACTTC
TRBV10-3	15	-	many	TRBJ2-3	CAISDSLTGADTQYF	TGTGCCATCAGTGATTCCCTAACTGGTGCAGATACGCAGTATTTT
TRBV7-6	16	-	many	TRBJ2-2	CASSSSGNANTGELFF	TGTGCCAGCAGCTCCTCCGGGAATGCGAACACCGGGGAGCTGTTTTTT
TRBV27	14	-	many	TRBJ1-5	CASSWAYGNQPQHF	TGTGCCAGCAGTTGGGCCTACGGCAATCAGCCCCAGCATTTT
TRBV2	17	-	many	TRBJ2-7	CASSEALEGVTPYEQYF	TGTGCCAGCAGTGAAGCGCTTGAGGGGGTAACCCCCTACGAGCAGTACTTC
TRBV7-9	14	TRBD1	many	TRBJ1-2	CASSSGQGAGGYTF	TGTGCCAGCAGCTCGGGACAGGGGGCGGGCGGCTACACCTTC
TRBV7-9	11	-	many	TRBJ2-5	CASSPSEAQYF	TGTGCCAGCAGCCCCTCTGAGGCCCAGTACTTC
TRBV4-1	11	-	-	TRBJ2-7	CASSHYGEQYF	TGCGCCAGCAGCCACTACGGCGAGCAGTACTTC
TRBV18	14	-	few	TRBJ2-1	CASYTGVRYNEQFF	TGTGCCAGCTACACGGGAGTCCGATACAATGAGCAGTTCTTC